A single sample is the source of the 25 T cell receptor beta chains below, sequenced in a study of human T cells and chemical hapten exposure. Indicated time point: pre-sensitization, week 0. Described treatment: therapeutic diphenylcyclopropenone sensitization with weekly scalp DPC. TCRdb used MiXCR to reprocess the RACE reads, holding one entry per CDR3 protein. Seen here are around 260,000 distinct CDR3 sequences, 8.6% observed once, and the top ten hold 2% to 2.5%. The specimen comprised whole blood, sampled in connection with sensitization to the hapten diphenylcyclopropenone (DPC). These receptors were obtained from a middle-aged woman with alopecia areata. Some clones in this sample may be carry-over from other donors' samples.

This clonotype was seen a handful of times. This chain uses TRBV6-1 with TRBJ2-3, with 8 bases matching TRBD2. V trimming: 6 bases; J trimming: 4 bases; junction bases outside the gene matches: 6. The CDR3 runs 14 residues. CDR1 and CDR2 (germline): MNHNS, SASEGT. The CDR3 loop is CASRTSGFADTQYF. Written as DNA, the CDR3 is TGTGCCAGCAGAACTAGCGGTTTCGCAGATACGCAGTATTTT.

The table lists this clonotype with many counts. The V call is TRBV11-2, the J call TRBJ2-5; D is unresolved. The CDR3 consists of 13 residues. Trimming removed 4 bases at V and 5 bases at J, with 11 bases between. Per germline, CDR1 SGHAT and CDR2 FQNNGV. The CDR3 protein is CASSSRVGETQYF. The CDR3 nucleotides are TGTGCCAGCAGCTCGAGAGTGGGGGAGACCCAGTACTTC. Full variable domain (outside the CDR3, taken from reference TRBV11-2 and TRBJ2-5): EAGVAQSPRYKIIEKRQSVAFWCNPISGHATLYWYQQILGQGPKLLIQFQNNGVVDDSQLPKDRFSAERLKGVDSTLKIQPAKLEDSAVYLCASSSRVGETQYFGPGTRLLVL.

The chain is built from TRBV5-1 and TRBJ1-6; D is unclear. V dropped 1 base and J dropped 5 bases, with 10 bases sitting between them. Germline V gene lookup returns CDR1 SGHRS and CDR2 YFSETQ. The length of the CDR3 is 15 residues. CDR3 DNA: TGCGCCAGCAGCTTGCGGAATTTCAATAATTCACCCCTCCACTTT. Its translation is CASSLRNFNNSPLHF. The full variable domain, in which reference TRBV5-1 and TRBJ1-6 provide the parts outside the CDR3, is KAGVTQTPRYLIKTRGQQVTLSCSPISGHRSVSWYQQTPGQGLQFLFEYFSETQRNKGNFPGRFSGRQFSNSRSEMNVSTLELGDSALYLCASSLRNFNNSPLHFGNGTRLTVT.

This clonotype was detected only a few times. This chain joins TRBV6-5 and TRBJ2-1; the D gene is possibly TRBD2 (5 bases). Trimming left V 6 bases short and J 1 base short, with 16 bases between. The CDR3 length is 16 residues. Germline V gene lookup returns CDR1 MNHEY and CDR2 SVGAGI. CDR3 sequence (DNA): TGTGCCAGCAGCCAAACCGGGGTCGGGTCCTACAATGAGCAGTTCTTC. As protein: CASSQTGVGSYNEQFF.

This sequence joins TRBV18 and TRBJ1-6; 10 bases fit TRBD1. The CDR3 length is 16 residues. V gave up 6 bases and J gave up 9 bases; unmatched junction bases: 11. Per the germline V gene, CDR1 is KGHSH and CDR2 is LQKENI. The CDR3 DNA sequence: TGTGCCAGCTCCAGTTCCGGGACAGGGGAGAGTTCACCCCTCCACTTT. It translates to CASSSSGTGESSPLHF.

In this sample, this clonotype turned up many times. The chain joins TRBV28 to TRBJ2-7; D not certain. Germline CDR1 and CDR2: MDHEN and SYDVKM. Trimming cost V 3 bases and J 5 bases, with 5 bases left between them. This CDR3 region has 11 residues. Here the CDR3 DNA reads TGTGCCAGCAGTTTCCGGCACGAGCAGTACTTC. Translated, it gives CASSFRHEQYF.

The CDR3 coding sequence is TGTGCCAGCAGCTTAAAAACAGGGATGGAAAACATTCAGTACTTC. This encodes CASSLKTGMENIQYF. J is TRBJ2-4 and V is TRBV13, with a tentative D call TRBD1 (6 bases). Trimming removed 2 bases at V and 5 bases at J, with 13 bases between. Germline V CDR1 and CDR2: PRHDT, FYEKMQ (reference sequence). This CDR3 region has 15 residues.

CDR3 nucleotides: TGCAGCGCCTCCCCCTCGACAGGGTCCGAGCAGTACTTC. It translates to CSASPSTGSEQYF. The J gene is TRBJ2-7, the V gene TRBV29-1; 7 bases are a match to TRBD1. V lost 7 bases to trimming and J lost 6 bases; unmatched junction nucleotides: 12. This CDR3 region has 13 residues. The germline gives CDR1 SQVTM, CDR2 ANQGSEA.

At least ten counts were recorded for this clonotype. The chain carries TRBV20-1 and TRBJ2-7; 13 bases line up with TRBD2. In germline, CDR1 is DFQATT, CDR2 SNEGSKA (reference sequence). The V and J ends lost 6 bases and 5 bases, in that order; junction bases with no gene match: 7. The CDR3 sequence is 14 residues long. The CDR3 region is CSASGLAGVHEQYF. The DNA for the CDR3 is TGCAGTGCCAGCGGACTAGCGGGAGTCCACGAGCAGTACTTC.

The genes are TRBV28 and TRBJ2-5; tentative D call: TRBD1 (6 bases). The CDR3 has 15 residues. Germline assignment: CDR1 MDHEN and CDR2 SYDVKM. V lost 6 bases and J 1 base, leaving 15 bases between the germline ends. The CDR3, as DNA: TGTGCCAGCAGCTCGCCGACAGGCCCCCAAGAGACCCAGTACTTC. As protein: CASSSPTGPQETQYF.

This clonotype was detected only a few times. The chain has TRBV6-5 and TRBJ2-7; TRBD1 matches 9 bases. The CDR3 totals 15 residues. Losses at the gene ends were 3 bases for V and 2 bases for J; bases not matched to a gene: 5. Germline values: CDR1 MNHEY, CDR2 SVGAGI. CDR3 region: CASSYAGQGPYEQYF. The CDR3 coding sequence is TGTGCCAGCAGTTATGCGGGACAGGGACCCTACGAGCAGTACTTC.

Only a few counts were recorded for this clonotype. The V gene is TRBV25-1, the J gene TRBJ1-2, with 9 bases matching TRBD1. Per germline, CDR1 MGHDK and CDR2 SYGVNS. CDR3 size: 15 residues. The ends lost 6 bases at V and 4 bases at J; junction bases unmatched: 9. For the CDR3, the DNA is TGTGCCAGCAGCTCGGACAGGGGCGCAGGCTATGGCTACACCTTC. Protein product: CASSSDRGAGYGYTF.

V usage is TRBV9 and J usage is TRBJ1-6; 9 bases are shared with TRBD1. Germline V gene data show CDR1 as SGDLS and CDR2 as YYNGEE. Germline trimming cut 3 bases from V and 8 bases from J; bases unmatched to any gene: 6. This CDR3 spans 15 amino acids. The DNA for the CDR3 is TGTGCCAGCAGCGAGGGACAGGGTCAGGATTCACCCCTCCACTTT. This gives the protein CASSEGQGQDSPLHF.

This clonotype occurred a few times. The gene calls are TRBV6-2 or TRBV6-3 and TRBJ2-5, with 9 bases identical to TRBD2. The CDR3 extends over 13 amino acids. V lost 6 bases and J lost 4; bases outside the gene matches: 3. Germline loops: CDR1 MNHEY, CDR2 SVGEGT. CDR3 DNA sequence: TGTGCCAGCAGAGGGACTAGCCTAGAGACCCAGTACTTC. This codes for CASRGTSLETQYF.

V and J are TRBV9 and TRBJ2-1; TRBD1 matches 9 bases. V gave up 0 bases and J gave up 4 bases; unmatched junction bases: 2. Germline lookup yields CDR1 SGDLS and CDR2 YYNGEE. The CDR3 is 15 amino acids. CDR3 sequence (DNA): TGTGCCAGCAGCGTAGCGGGACAGGGTTACAATGAGCAGTTCTTC. Translating it yields CASSVAGQGYNEQFF.

At least ten counts were recorded for this clonotype. The V and J genes are TRBV24-1 and TRBJ2-3; 7 positions match TRBD2. This CDR3 is built from 16 residues. The ends lost 1 base at V and 1 base at J; junction bases unmatched: 4. The germline gives CDR1 KGHDR, CDR2 SFDVKD. The CDR3 region is CATSDLVAGRTDTQYF. CDR3 nucleotide sequence: TGTGCCACCAGTGATTTAGTAGCGGGCCGCACAGATACGCAGTATTTT.

This clonotype was seen repeatedly, ten times or more. The chain uses TRBV5-1 and TRBJ2-1, with 9 bases lining up with TRBD2. The germline CDR1 and CDR2 sequences are SGHRS and YFSETQ. The CDR3 has 16 residues. The ends lost 1 base at V and 0 bases at J; junction bases unmatched: 2. This chain's CDR3 is CASSLNSGSSYNEQFF. The CDR3 region has the DNA TGCGCCAGCAGCTTGAATAGCGGGAGCTCCTACAATGAGCAGTTCTTC.

CDR3: CASSYGTGVSEQYF. The DNA of the CDR3 is TGTGCCAGCAGTTACGGGACAGGAGTCTCCGAGCAGTACTTC. The chain joins TRBV6-6 to TRBJ2-7; 8 nucleotides line up with TRBD1. CDR1 and CDR2 (germline): MNHNY, SVGAGI (reference sequence). The CDR3 extends over 14 amino acids. The V segment lost 2 bases and the J segment 6 bases; nucleotides outside the gene matches: 6.

This chain connects TRBV15 to TRBJ1-2, with TRBD1 identical over 8 bases. The CDR3 contains 16 residues. Per the germline V gene, CDR1 is LNHNV and CDR2 is YYDKDF (reference sequence). V lost 0 bases to trimming and J lost 2 bases; unmatched junction nucleotides: 5. The CDR3 here is CATSRDTGTGNYGYTF. As DNA, the CDR3 is TGTGCCACCAGCAGAGATACTGGGACAGGAAACTATGGCTACACCTTC.

CDR3 amino acids: CASIKWQGAQYTEAFF. DNA for the CDR3: TGTGCCAGCATAAAGTGGCAGGGGGCGCAGTACACTGAAGCTTTCTTT. The rearrangement uses TRBV6-6 and TRBJ1-1, with 8 bases identical to TRBD1. V shed 7 bases and J 3 bases; nucleotides not matched to a gene: 13. Germline CDR1 MNHNY, CDR2 SVGAGI (reference sequence). This CDR3 spans 16 amino acids.

The chain has TRBV5-1 and TRBJ2-3; 7 bases are shared with TRBD1. The CDR3 consists of 15 residues. Trimming at V came to 3 bases and at J to 0 bases, leaving 4 bases not matched to a gene. The V gene's germline CDR1 is SGHRS and CDR2 YFSETQ. The CDR3 DNA follows: TGCGCCAGCAGCTCGTCGGGACAGAGCACAGATACGCAGTATTTT. It is translated as CASSSSGQSTDTQYF.

This sequence joins TRBV28 and TRBJ1-4, with D perhaps TRBD1 (6 bases). The V end lost 6 bases, the J end lost 12 bases, and 14 bases lay between the germline ends. The CDR3 has 12 residues. Germline CDR1 MDHEN, CDR2 SYDVKM. The CDR3 region is CASSLRQEELFF. The CDR3 DNA reads as TGTGCCAGCAGCCTCCGACAGGAAGAACTGTTTTTT.

CDR3 sequence: CASSLNDGPRTQYF. Here the CDR3 DNA reads TGTGCCAGCAGCCTAAACGATGGTCCTCGGACCCAGTACTTC. This chain uses TRBV7-2 with TRBJ2-5; D uncertain. V lost 5 bases, J lost 7 bases, and 17 bases lay in between. The CDR3 runs to 14 residues. CDR1 is SGHTA, CDR2 FQGNSA, per germline.

The J gene is TRBJ2-7, the V gene TRBV11-2, with TRBD2 matching 8 bases. Trimming removed 0 bases from V and 7 bases from J; junction bases left unmatched: 5. The CDR3 covers 14 residues. Germline loops: CDR1 SGHAT, CDR2 FQNNGV. CDR3 loop: CASSLDRTSWEQYF. The CDR3, as DNA: TGTGCCAGCAGCTTAGATCGGACTAGCTGGGAGCAGTACTTC. Full variable domain (rest looked up from reference TRBV11-2 and TRBJ2-7): EAGVAQSPRYKIIEKRQSVAFWCNPISGHATLYWYQQILGQGPKLLIQFQNNGVVDDSQLPKDRFSAERLKGVDSTLKIQPAKLEDSAVYLCASSLDRTSWEQYFGPGTRLTVT.

The rearrangement joins TRBV27 to TRBJ1-5; D unclear. Germline CDR1 and CDR2: MNHEY and SMNVEV (reference sequence). There are 13 residues in the CDR3. The V end was cut by 5 bases, the J end by 3 bases, with 8 bases between. As DNA, the CDR3 is TGTGCCAGCAGTATACAGTACAATCAGCCCCAGCATTTT. Its translation is CASSIQYNQPQHF.